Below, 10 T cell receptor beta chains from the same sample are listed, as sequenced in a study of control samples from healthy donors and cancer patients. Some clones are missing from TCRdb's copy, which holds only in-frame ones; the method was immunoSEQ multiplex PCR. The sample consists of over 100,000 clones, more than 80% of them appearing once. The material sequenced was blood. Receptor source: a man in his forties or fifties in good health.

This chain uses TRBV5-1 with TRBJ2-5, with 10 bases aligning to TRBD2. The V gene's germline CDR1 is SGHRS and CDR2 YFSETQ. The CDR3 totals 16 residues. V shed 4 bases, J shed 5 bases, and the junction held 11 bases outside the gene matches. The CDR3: CASSVATSGVPETQYF. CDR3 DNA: TGCGCCAGCAGCGTAGCCACTAGCGGGGTTCCCGAGACCCAGTACTTC.

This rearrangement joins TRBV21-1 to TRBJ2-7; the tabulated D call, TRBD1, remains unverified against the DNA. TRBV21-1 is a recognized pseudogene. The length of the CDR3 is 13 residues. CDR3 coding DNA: TGTGCCAGCAGCGCGCAGGGGGCCTACGAGCAGTACTTC. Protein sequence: CASSAQGAYEQYF.

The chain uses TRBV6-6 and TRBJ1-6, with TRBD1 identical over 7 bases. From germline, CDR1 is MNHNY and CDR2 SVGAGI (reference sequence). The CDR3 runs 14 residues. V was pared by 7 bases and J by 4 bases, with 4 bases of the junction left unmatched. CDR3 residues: CASKADRYNSPLHF. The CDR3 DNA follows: TGTGCCAGCAAAGCGGACAGGTATAATTCACCCCTCCACTTT.

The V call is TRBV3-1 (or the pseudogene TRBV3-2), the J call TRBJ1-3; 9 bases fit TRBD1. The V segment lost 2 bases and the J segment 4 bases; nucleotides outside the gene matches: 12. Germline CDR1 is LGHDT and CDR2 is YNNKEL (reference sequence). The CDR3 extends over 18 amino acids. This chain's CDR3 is CASSQFIWTGATGNTIYF. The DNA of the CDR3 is TGTGCCAGCAGCCAATTCATTTGGACAGGGGCAACCGGAAACACCATATATTTT.

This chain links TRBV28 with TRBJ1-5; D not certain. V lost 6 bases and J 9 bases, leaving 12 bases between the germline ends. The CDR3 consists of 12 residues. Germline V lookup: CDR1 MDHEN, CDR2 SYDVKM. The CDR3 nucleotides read TGTGCCAGCAGGGGAGCAGAGACGCCCCAGCATTTT. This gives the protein CASRGAETPQHF.

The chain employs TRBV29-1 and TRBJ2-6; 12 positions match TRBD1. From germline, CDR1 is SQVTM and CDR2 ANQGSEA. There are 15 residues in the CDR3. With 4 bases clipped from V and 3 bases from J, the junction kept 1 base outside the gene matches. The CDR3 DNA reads TGCAGCGTTGGGGACAGGGGGCTTGGGGCCAACGTCCTGACTTTC. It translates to CSVGDRGLGANVLTF.

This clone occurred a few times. DNA of the CDR3: TGTGCCAGTAGTATATATTCAGGGAACTACGAGCAGTACTTC. Protein: CASSIYSGNYEQYF. V is TRBV19 and J is TRBJ2-7, with a weak D call TRBD1 (5 bases). The CDR3 is 14 residues long. Trimming removed 2 bases at V and 3 bases at J, with 11 bases between. Germline-derived CDR1 and CDR2 are LNHDA and SQIVND (reference sequence).

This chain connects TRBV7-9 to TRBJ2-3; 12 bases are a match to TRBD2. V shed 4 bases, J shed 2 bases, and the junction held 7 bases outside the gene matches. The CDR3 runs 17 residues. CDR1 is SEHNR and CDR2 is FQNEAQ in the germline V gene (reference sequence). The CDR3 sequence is CASSSTRTSGVTDTQYF. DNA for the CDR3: TGTGCCAGCAGCTCTACTCGGACTAGCGGGGTCACAGATACGCAGTATTTT.

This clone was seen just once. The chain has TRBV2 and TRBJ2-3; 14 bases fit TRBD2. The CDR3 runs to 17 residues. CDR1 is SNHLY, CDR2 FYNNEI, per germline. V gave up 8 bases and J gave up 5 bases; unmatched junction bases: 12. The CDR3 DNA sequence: TGTGCCAGCGCCAAAGGTGGGACTAGCGGGGGAGGAGATACGCAGTATTTT. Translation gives CASAKGGTSGGGDTQYF.

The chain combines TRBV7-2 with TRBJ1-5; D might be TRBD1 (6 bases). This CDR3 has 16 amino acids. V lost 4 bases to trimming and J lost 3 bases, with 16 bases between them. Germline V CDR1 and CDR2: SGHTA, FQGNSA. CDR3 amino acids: CASSSRGGHNNQPQHF. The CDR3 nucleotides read TGTGCCAGCAGCTCGCGCGGGGGCCATAACAATCAGCCCCAGCATTTT.